Shown below are 17 T cell receptor beta chains from a single sample sequenced in a study of blood T cell repertoires in COVID-19. The table came from immunoSEQ multiplex PCR; TCRdb's copy has only in-frame clones and leaves some out. The sample lists about 310,000 clones; approximately 88% were seen once. Material: PBMCs or T cells enriched from blood (not recorded which). These TCRs come from a woman between 18 and 29 years old who had recovered from COVID-19.

The V gene is TRBV9, the J gene TRBJ1-2; a weak D match, TRBD1 (5 bases). Trimming cost V 3 bases and J 7 bases, with 10 bases left between them. Germline-derived CDR1 and CDR2 are SGDLS and YYNGEE. The CDR3 sequence is 12 residues long. The CDR3 spells CASSETDSGYTF. CDR3 in DNA: TGTGCCAGCAGCGAGACAGATTCTGGCTACACCTTC.

The rearrangement uses TRBV7-3 and TRBJ2-3; 7 bases are a match to TRBD2. J was trimmed by 0 bases and V by 2 bases; bases with no gene match: 2. The CDR3 contains 15 residues. Per the germline V gene, CDR1 is SGHTA and CDR2 is FQGTGA. DNA for the CDR3: TGTGCCAGCAGCTTAGTCGGGGGGAGCACAGATACGCAGTATTTT. Protein: CASSLVGGSTDTQYF.

CDR3 coding DNA: TGTGCCAGCAGCTTAGGTTCCGGGGGGACTAATGAAAAACTGTTTTTT. The encoded protein is CASSLGSGGTNEKLFF. The V and J genes are TRBV7-9 and TRBJ1-4, with D possibly TRBD1 on 5 matching bases. The CDR3 length is 16 residues. V lost 1 base to trimming and J lost 2 bases, with 11 bases between them. The V gene's germline CDR1 is SEHNR and CDR2 FQNEAQ (reference sequence).

This clone has a handful of counts. The chain links TRBV6-5 to TRBJ1-1; D is unresolved. Germline values: CDR1 MNHEY, CDR2 SVGAGI. This CDR3 has 13 residues. Trimming removed 8 bases from V and 2 bases from J, with 12 bases in between. CDR3 sequence (DNA): TGTGCCAGCGCTCGTCAGGAAAACACTGAAGCTTTCTTT. The encoded protein is CASARQENTEAFF.

The chain recombines TRBV7-2 with TRBJ2-1; 7 nucleotides match TRBD2. Looked up from germline, CDR1 is SGHTA and CDR2 is FQGNSA. This CDR3 has 17 residues. After removal of 5 bases from V and 3 bases from J, the junction contained 13 bases not matched to a gene. CDR3 sequence reads: CASSLTVWGDYYNEQFF. The CDR3 bases are TGTGCCAGCAGCCTGACTGTTTGGGGGGACTACTACAATGAGCAGTTCTTC.

V gene TRBV6-1 combines with J gene TRBJ1-1, with D maybe TRBD1 (5 bases). With 3 bases removed from V and 3 bases from J, the gap between germline ends came to 8 bases. Germline V CDR1 and CDR2: MNHNS, SASEGT. CDR3 length: 13 amino acids. CDR3 in amino acids: CASSDVQDTEAFF. CDR3 nucleotide sequence: TGTGCCAGCAGTGACGTACAGGACACTGAAGCTTTCTTT.

DNA for the CDR3: TGTGCCAGCAGTCGGGACAGGGGGCAGCGTGAGCAGTTCTTC. Encoded protein: CASSRDRGQREQFF. The rearrangement uses TRBV6-5 and TRBJ2-1; 12 nucleotides align to TRBD1. Germline CDR1 and CDR2: MNHEY and SVGAGI. The trim removed 5 bases at V and 9 bases at J, leaving 5 bases unmatched. This CDR3 is 14 amino acids long.

The J gene is TRBJ2-1, the V gene TRBV10-3; 8 nucleotides agree with TRBD1. This CDR3 contains 14 residues. In germline, CDR1 is ENHRY, CDR2 SYGVKD. V was pared by 10 bases and J by 10 bases, with 15 bases of the junction left unmatched. CDR3 protein: CATLLSTGEGEQFF. Written as DNA, the CDR3 is TGTGCCACCCTCCTCTCGACAGGGGAAGGGGAGCAGTTCTTC.

The J gene is TRBJ2-1, the V gene TRBV9; the D gene is possibly TRBD2 (5 bases). The germline V and J ends were trimmed by 2 bases and 2 bases, with 11 bases remaining between them. Per germline, CDR1 SGDLS and CDR2 YYNGEE. This CDR3 comprises 15 residues. In DNA form, the CDR3 reads TGTGCCAGCAGCGTGGCTACCGGGGCCTACAATGAGCAGTTCTTC. It specifies CASSVATGAYNEQFF.

V and J are TRBV28 and TRBJ2-5; 10 bases fit TRBD1. CDR1 and CDR2 (germline): MDHEN, SYDVKM. V was clipped by 8 bases and J by 5 bases; unmatched bases: 2. This CDR3 is built from 12 residues. DNA of the CDR3: TGTGCCAGCGGGGGACAGGGGGAGACCCAGTACTTC. This sequence encodes CASGGQGETQYF.

The genes are TRBV6-5 and TRBJ2-7; D is uncertain. The CDR3 extends over 14 amino acids. Germline V gene lookup returns CDR1 MNHEY and CDR2 SVGAGI. Trimming cost V 1 base and J 1 base, with 8 bases left between them. CDR3 region: CASSYYDGSYEQYF. The CDR3 bases are TGTGCCAGCAGTTACTACGACGGGTCCTACGAGCAGTACTTC.

J is TRBJ2-2 and V is TRBV11-3, with TRBD2 identical over 9 bases. Germline CDR1 and CDR2: SGHNT and YENEEA. This CDR3 has 19 residues. V shed 2 bases and J 0 bases; nucleotides not matched to a gene: 10. The CDR3 reads CASSLHLSLAGPNTGELFF. The CDR3 DNA reads TGTGCCAGCAGCTTACATCTCTCCCTAGCGGGGCCGAACACCGGGGAGCTGTTTTTT.

A word on this clone: Other DNA sequences in the same sample also yield this CDR3. The chain is built from TRBV28 and TRBJ1-1; tentative D call: TRBD1 (6 bases). This CDR3 is 12 amino acids long. Deletions cut 5 bases from V and 5 bases from J, with 9 bases between. Germline assignment: CDR1 MDHEN and CDR2 SYDVKM. CDR3: CASSLQGTEAFF. The CDR3, as DNA: TGTGCCAGCAGTCTCCAGGGGACTGAAGCTTTCTTT.

In this sample, this clone turned up once. V is TRBV9 and J is TRBJ2-7, with 9 nucleotides matching TRBD2. The CDR3 has 15 residues. Germline V CDR1 and CDR2: SGDLS, YYNGEE. Trimming removed 0 bases from V and 3 bases from J; junction bases left unmatched: 4. The CDR3 bases are TGTGCCAGCAGCGTAGGCGGGAGGGCCGGCTACGAGCAGTACTTC. Translating gives CASSVGGRAGYEQYF.

J is TRBJ2-1 and V is TRBV11-2; TRBD1 matches 10 bases. CDR3 length: 13 residues. The germline gives CDR1 SGHAT, CDR2 FQNNGV. V lost 6 bases, J lost 7 bases, and 3 bases stayed unmatched. The CDR3 loop is CASSSDRGNEQFF. The DNA for the CDR3 is TGTGCCAGCAGTTCGGACAGGGGGAATGAGCAGTTCTTC.

In this sample, this clone turned up a few times. The chain uses TRBV19 and TRBJ1-1; D is undetermined. Germline CDR1 reads LNHDA; CDR2 reads SQIVND (reference sequence). V lost 1 base, J lost 1 base, and 7 bases lay in between. The CDR3 has 14 amino acids. CDR3 bases: TGTGCCAGTAGTATAGGACCAGGGAACACTGAAGCTTTCTTT. Protein product: CASSIGPGNTEAFF.

The genes are TRBV18 and TRBJ2-7; 8 positions match TRBD2. Germline V lookup: CDR1 KGHSH, CDR2 LQKENI. The CDR3 spans 13 residues. The V and J ends lost 4 bases and 4 bases, in that order; junction bases with no gene match: 3. The CDR3 coding sequence is TGTGCCAGCTCACTCAGCGGGAGATACGAGCAGTACTTC. It yields the protein CASSLSGRYEQYF.